The rows below give T cell receptor beta chains drawn from one sample of a study of CD8 T cells in Susac syndrome. TCRdb independently ran MiXCR on the immunoSEQ multiplex PCR reads; one entry per CDR3 protein. Of some 180,000 distinct CDR3 sequences listed, approximately 94% are singletons. Material for sequencing was CD4+ T cells from PBMCs. These receptors originate from a human donor in good health. Both conserved end residues are part of each CDR3. D genes are given only for firm matches. Clone size is given for some rows only: seen once, a few or many times, or a class if the clone is expanded.

d_call clone_size j_call v_call cdr3_aa cdr3_nt
TRBD2 - TRBJ2-2 TRBV20-1 CSATSGRRTGELFF TGCAGTGCTACTAGCGGGAGACGCACCGGGGAGCTGTTTTTT
- - TRBJ2-3 TRBV28 CASSLLYTDTQYF TGTGCCAGCAGTTTACTATACACCGATACGCAGTATTTT
TRBD1 - TRBJ1-5 TRBV9 CASSAGQGNQPQHF TGTGCCAGCAGCGCGGGACAGGGCAATCAGCCCCAGCATTTT
- - TRBJ1-3 TRBV7-3 CASSLDPGGNTIYF TGTGCCAGCAGCTTAGACCCAGGAGGAAACACCATATATTTT
- - TRBJ2-1 TRBV29-1 CSVELVGTYNEQFF TGCAGCGTTGAGTTAGTGGGAACCTACAATGAGCAGTTCTTC
TRBD1 once TRBJ2-7 TRBV29-1 CSVEVGTGAIGEQYF TGCAGCGTTGAAGTGGGGACAGGGGCAATAGGCGAGCAGTACTTC
TRBD2 - TRBJ2-3 TRBV24-1 CATSGLAEPDTQYF TGTGCCACCAGTGGACTAGCGGAACCAGATACGCAGTATTTT
- once TRBJ2-7 TRBV3-1 CASSERREQYF TGTGCCAGCAGCGAGAGAAGGGAGCAGTACTTC
- - TRBJ1-2 TRBV18 CASSPGQKDGYTF TGTGCCAGCTCACCTGGGCAGAAGGATGGCTACACCTTC
TRBD1 - TRBJ2-1 TRBV6-5 CASSDSMGQGIYNEQFF TGTGCCAGCAGTGACTCTATGGGACAGGGGATCTACAATGAGCAGTTCTTC
- - TRBJ1-3 TRBV6-6 CASSRVSQGNGNTIYF TGTGCCAGCAGCCGCGTCTCTCAGGGGAATGGAAACACCATATATTTT
- - TRBJ2-5 TRBV29-1 CSVESQPGETQYF TGCAGCGTTGAGAGCCAGCCTGGAGAGACCCAGTACTTC
TRBD1 - TRBJ1-2 TRBV7-2 CASSPLVQAADRGLGYTF TGTGCCAGCAGCCCCCTTGTCCAAGCCGCGGACAGGGGACTTGGCTACACCTTC
- - TRBJ2-3 TRBV29-1 CSVSGLLTDTQYF TGCAGCGTTTCGGGACTCCTCACAGATACGCAGTATTTT
TRBD1 - TRBJ2-3 TRBV3-1 CASSHPGQVTGTQYF TGTGCCAGCAGCCACCCGGGACAGGTGACAGGTACGCAGTATTTT
- once TRBJ2-1 TRBV29-1 CSVHSVNEQFF TGCAGCGTTCATAGCGTCAATGAGCAGTTCTTC
- - TRBJ1-5 TRBV24-1 CATSDPQHNQPQHF TGTGCCACCAGTGACCCCCAGCACAATCAGCCCCAGCATTTT
TRBD1 - TRBJ2-1 TRBV18 CASSKDRVSYNEQFF TGTGCCAGCTCAAAGGACAGGGTGTCCTACAATGAGCAGTTCTTC
- - TRBJ2-5 TRBV30 CAWSGARGETQYF TGTGCCTGGAGTGGAGCGAGGGGAGAGACCCAGTACTTC
- - TRBJ1-2 TRBV29-1 CSVEEVRVGYTF TGCAGCGTTGAAGAAGTCAGGGTTGGCTACACCTTC
- - TRBJ1-1 TRBV30 CAWMVSWNTEAFF TGTGCCTGGATGGTCAGCTGGAACACTGAAGCTTTCTTT
TRBD1 once TRBJ2-1 TRBV29-1 CSVEVGNRGPYNEQFF TGCAGCGTTGAGGTAGGGAACAGGGGGCCCTACAATGAGCAGTTCTTC
- - TRBJ1-2 TRBV29-1 CSVGGDTYGYTF TGCAGCGTTGGGGGGGACACCTATGGCTACACCTTC
- - TRBJ1-2 TRBV20-1 CSARTTGSGGYTF TGCAGTGCTAGAACGACAGGTTCGGGGGGCTACACCTTC
TRBD2 - TRBJ2-7 TRBV4-2 CASSQGSRLAGDEQYF TGTGCCAGCAGCCAAGGTTCGAGACTAGCGGGAGACGAGCAGTACTTC
- - TRBJ1-1 TRBV27 CASSHHRGVEAFF TGTGCCAGCAGCCACCACCGCGGGGTAGAAGCTTTCTTT
TRBD2 - TRBJ2-5 TRBV7-9 CASSSTSGSGQTQYF TGTGCCAGCAGCTCGACTAGCGGGAGCGGACAGACCCAGTACTTC
- - TRBJ2-3 TRBV29-1 CSLGGGDTQYF TGCAGCTTAGGTGGCGGAGATACGCAGTATTTT
- once TRBJ2-6 TRBV14 CASSQRPRSGANVLTF TGTGCCAGCAGCCAACGGCCTCGATCTGGGGCCAACGTCCTGACTTTC
- - TRBJ2-7 TRBV2 CASSEQQGPSYEQYF TGTGCCAGCAGTGAGCAGCAGGGGCCCTCCTACGAGCAGTACTTC
TRBD2 - TRBJ2-7 TRBV29-1 CSVVGVGLAGGREQYF TGCAGCGTTGTAGGGGTGGGACTAGCGGGAGGAAGGGAGCAGTACTTC
- - TRBJ1-1 TRBV29-1 CSVGVNLNTEAFF TGCAGCGTTGGAGTCAACTTGAACACTGAAGCTTTCTTT
- - TRBJ2-7 TRBV6-5 CASSETDRPYEQYF TGTGCCAGCAGTGAGACGGACAGACCCTACGAGCAGTACTTC
- - TRBJ1-2 TRBV20-1 CSARVEGDAVLYGYTF TGCAGTGCTAGAGTCGAGGGGGACGCTGTCTTATATGGCTACACCTTC
TRBD2 - TRBJ2-2 TRBV25-1 CASSETPYSGKTLTGELFF TGTGCCAGCAGTGAAACCCCCTATAGCGGGAAAACACTCACCGGGGAGCTGTTTTTT
TRBD1 - TRBJ2-5 TRBV29-1 CSVEVYHRQGLLGTQYF TGCAGCGTTGAAGTATATCATAGACAGGGATTGTTAGGGACCCAGTACTTC
- - TRBJ2-7 TRBV3-1 CASSQISWSEQYF TGTGCCAGCAGCCAGATTAGTTGGAGCGAGCAGTACTTC
- - TRBJ2-2 TRBV9 CASSVTAEAGELFF TGTGCCAGCAGCGTAACTGCTGAGGCCGGGGAGCTGTTTTTT
- once TRBJ2-1 TRBV5-1 CASSFRQSSSYNEQFF TGCGCCAGCAGCTTCCGACAGTCGAGCTCCTACAATGAGCAGTTCTTC
TRBD2 - TRBJ2-7 TRBV29-1 CSVIRAGGPDEQYF TGCAGCGTTATCCGAGCGGGAGGGCCCGACGAGCAGTACTTC
TRBD1 - TRBJ2-7 TRBV28 CASRTVGTEEYEQYF TGTGCCAGCCGGACTGTTGGGACAGAGGAATACGAGCAGTACTTC
- few TRBJ2-7 TRBV28 CASSLSPLYEQYF TGTGCCAGCAGTTTATCACCCCTCTACGAGCAGTACTTC
- - TRBJ2-5 TRBV20-1 CSASVIGEETQYF TGCAGTGCTAGTGTAATTGGTGAAGAGACCCAGTACTTC
TRBD1 - TRBJ2-7 TRBV29-1 CSARGQGQYEQYF TGCAGCGCCAGGGGACAGGGCCAATACGAGCAGTACTTC
TRBD2 - TRBJ2-7 TRBV9 CASSVTSGSIHEQYF TGTGCCAGCAGCGTGACAAGCGGGAGCATCCACGAGCAGTACTTC
- - TRBJ1-2 TRBV18 CASSPDNSYGYTF TGTGCCAGCTCACCGGACAACTCCTATGGCTACACCTTC
- - TRBJ2-1 TRBV7-3 CASSLISGFHNEQFF TGTGCCAGCAGCTTAATCTCAGGGTTTCACAATGAGCAGTTCTTC
- - TRBJ2-1 TRBV7-3 CASSSGGEQFF TGTGCCAGCAGCAGCGGAGGAGAGCAGTTCTTC
- - TRBJ2-1 TRBV6-2/TRBV6-3 CASNYYEDYNEQFF TGTGCCAGCAACTACTATGAAGACTACAATGAGCAGTTCTTC
TRBD1 - TRBJ1-3 TRBV29-1 CSVDGTDSGNTIYF TGCAGCGTTGACGGGACAGACTCTGGAAACACCATATATTTT
- - TRBJ2-3 TRBV29-1 CSTQPSGAYTDTQYF TGCAGCACACAACCCAGCGGAGCCTACACAGATACGCAGTATTTT
- - TRBJ2-2 TRBV7-9 CASTRQGGLSTGELFF TGTGCCAGCACCCGACAAGGGGGGCTGTCAACCGGGGAGCTGTTTTTT
- - TRBJ2-1 TRBV30 CAWTSGPTGNEQFF TGTGCCTGGACCTCCGGGCCGACGGGCAATGAGCAGTTCTTC
- - TRBJ2-7 TRBV6-2/TRBV6-3 CASSSLYEQYF TGTGCCAGCAGTTCTTTATACGAGCAGTACTTC